The source of this TCR beta chain is a study of cytomegalovirus exposure and HLA in healthy donors. PCR employed 60 Vbeta and 13 Jbeta primers. Clones were sequenced by immunoSEQ multiplex PCR, and TCRdb holds only the in-frame ones, with some missing. The sample comprises 200,000 or so clones, roughly 81% of which are singletons, and 2.1% rests with the top ten. Study findings and constraints: A link between a missense DCLRE1C variant and TCR beta V- and J-gene trimming emerged from a later analysis.

The CDR3 runs 15 residues. Germline V gives CDR1 MNHEY, CDR2 SMNVEV (reference sequence). The germline V and J ends were trimmed by 3 bases and 2 bases, with 14 bases remaining between them. With respect to this clone: Its antigen is not identified.

What was sequenced was PBMCs. The chain is built from TRBV27 and TRBJ2-7; tentatively, D is TRBD2 (6 bases). The receptor comes from a woman in her twenties or thirties in good health and CMV-seropositive. For the CDR3, the DNA is TGTGCCAGCAGTTTGGAGGGTCGTTGGGCCTACGAGCAGTACTTC. Translation: CASSLEGRWAYEQYF.